This TCR beta chain was sequenced during a study of TIL therapy for anti-PD-1-resistant metastatic lung cancer. Study findings and constraints: Many TIL product clones were absent from baseline tumor, suggesting clonal contraction. Treatment-naive, never-smoker and oncogene-addicted patients were overrepresented in this highly selected cohort.

Sequencing used immunoSEQ v3. Sequencing depth was approximately 2 million read pairs for survey level, roughly 5-6.5 million for deep. The assay was immunoSEQ multiplex PCR, and TCRdb's table has in-frame clones only and misses some. The data show more than 9,000 clones, 58% seen once. The time point was: pre-treatment sample, taken before nivolumab and TIL therapy. The tumor samples were excised metastases, mostly pleural nodules or supraclavicular lymph nodes. Per the germline V gene, CDR1 is SGHVS and CDR2 is FNYEAQ. The junction had 9 bases not matched to a gene; V was cut back by 2 bases and J by 14 bases. The CDR3 loop spans 14 amino acids. Only a few counts were recorded for this clone. Its antigen is unknown.

The TCR originated in a person aged 25 to 85 with non-small cell lung cancer. This sequence joins TRBV7-6 and TRBJ1-6; 7 bases are shared with TRBD1. The sample in question was tumor tissue, obtained at baseline. The CDR3 bases are TGTGCCAGCAGCTTAAACGCAGGGGGAGGGGCCCTCCACTTT. It specifies CASSLNAGGGALHF.